This TCR beta chain appears in the sequencing data of a study of blood T cell repertoires in COVID-19 (dated by TCRdb to 2018 to 2021). With respect to the entire study: The collaborator samples originated in the United States, Italy and Spain and spanned the acute and convalescent phases of COVID-19. The material from the prospective study consisted of cDNA or gDNA derived from T cells, B-cell-depleted T cells, or PBMCs. The dataset comprised deeply sampled blood TCRbeta repertoires from subjects exposed to, actively infected with, or recovered from COVID-19. The repertoires were released in a freely available public database meant as a resource for research on the immune response to SARS-CoV-2. The samples were drawn from two sources: the first 160 participants of the ongoing ImmuneRACE study, and 1,254 subjects contributed by 6 global collaborators. The sample metadata nearly always contained a de-identified subject ID, COVID-19 status, age in years and sex. Where available, HLA class I and class II types were obtained from metadata supplied by the sample provider rather than from assay-based typing.

Collaborating institutions collected whole blood in K2EDTA tubes following their own protocols. For TCRbeta analysis, collaborator samples were shipped as frozen whole blood, as isolated PBMCs, or as DNA extracted from either sample type. General findings and caveats noted by the study authors: The amount of clinical and demographic metadata varied by source and participant and was provided uncurated.

As regards this clone: The clone's antigen remains unknown. Base qualities were left out, and no much larger clone turns up one base away.

The immunoSEQ Assay, a bias-controlled multiplex PCR, was used to amplify TCRbeta CDR3 regions from genomic DNA. In the authors' own workflow: Nucleated cell counts per sample were estimated from amplification of reference gene primers within the assay. To quantify the absolute abundance of each unique TCRbeta CDR3 rearrangement, sequence reads were collapsed and filtered. Productive Simpson clonality was computed per sample as the square root of Simpson's diversity index over productive rearrangements. TCRdb retrieved this table from immuneACCESS and kept in-frame rearrangements only. Not all clones are present; in checked studies, unresolved V genes account for under half, and no reason is known for the remainder. V, J and clone size were drawn from that table, and D and trimming were deduced from the DNA. The sample table lists more than 15,000 clones, over 85% of them with a count of one. The ten largest make up approximately 4% of the sample.

The source is a woman in her forties or fifties with active COVID-19. Sequencing was performed on peripheral blood.

In nucleotides, the sequence is TGCGCCAGCAGCCAAACATCACGGGACAGGGCTAGAAAACTGTTTTTT. Translated, this gives CASSQTSRDRARKLFF. Recombination joined TRBV4-1 with TRBJ1-4, with 9 central nucleotides matching TRBD1. Trimming removed 2 bases from V and 10 bases from J; the gene matches leave 11 bases unexplained. The germline V gene supplies CDR1 MGHRA and CDR2 YSYEKL. The CDR3 starts with the cysteine, ends with the phenylalanine, and has 16 residues. The kept DNA is CDR3 alone, 48 bases in frame from the first base.